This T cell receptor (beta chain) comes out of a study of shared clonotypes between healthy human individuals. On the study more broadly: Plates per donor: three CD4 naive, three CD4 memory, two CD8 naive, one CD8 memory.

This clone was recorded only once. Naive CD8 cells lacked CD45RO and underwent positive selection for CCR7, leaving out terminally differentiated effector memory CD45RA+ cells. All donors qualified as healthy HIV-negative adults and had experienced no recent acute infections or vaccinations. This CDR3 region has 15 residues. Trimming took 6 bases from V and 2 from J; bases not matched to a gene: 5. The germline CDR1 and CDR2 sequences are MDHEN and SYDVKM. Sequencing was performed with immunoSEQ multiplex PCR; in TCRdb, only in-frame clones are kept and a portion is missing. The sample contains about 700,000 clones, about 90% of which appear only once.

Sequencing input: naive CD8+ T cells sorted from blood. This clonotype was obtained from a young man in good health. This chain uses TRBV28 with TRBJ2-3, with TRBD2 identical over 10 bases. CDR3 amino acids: CASSVLAGHTDTQYF. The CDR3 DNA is TGTGCCAGCAGCGTACTAGCGGGACACACAGATACGCAGTATTTT.